These 9 T cell receptor beta chains came from one sample sequenced in a study of identical twins. TCRdb reanalysed the 5' RACE reads using MiXCR and keeps one entry per CDR3 protein. Here the sample spans roughly 280,000 distinct CDR3 sequences, roughly 10% being singletons. In addition, the sample was reused for a study of yellow fever vaccine responses in identical twins.

Specimen: CD8+ T cells sorted from blood. These receptors all come from a woman aged 18-35 years in good health.

This clonotype showed up just a few times. The chain carries TRBV6-5 and TRBJ1-5; the D is unclear. Trimming stripped 5 bases from V and 7 bases from J, with 12 bases between. Germline V gene sequence: CDR1 MNHEY, CDR2 SVGAGI. The CDR3 loop spans 13 amino acids. The CDR3 nucleotides are TGTGCCAGCAGTCTCGCGGTTGGGCAGCCCCAGCATTTT. Its translation is CASSLAVGQPQHF.

This clonotype has ten or more counts. The chain links TRBV14 to TRBJ2-1; TRBD1 matches at 8 bases. With 0 bases clipped from V and 5 bases from J, the junction kept 9 bases outside the gene matches. The CDR3 has 17 amino acids. The V gene's germline CDR1 is SGHDN and CDR2 FVKESK. The CDR3 here is CASSQDIRDRTNNEQFF. DNA for the CDR3: TGTGCCAGCAGCCAAGATATTAGGGACAGGACCAACAATGAGCAGTTCTTC.

This clonotype has a count of ten or more. The rearrangement joins TRBV29-1 to TRBJ2-3; D is undetermined. V lost 5 bases to trimming and J lost 4 bases, with 13 bases between them. The CDR3 totals 13 residues. Per germline, CDR1 SQVTM and CDR2 ANQGSEA. The CDR3 loop is CSVSEWNADTQYF. The CDR3 DNA sequence: TGCAGCGTTTCCGAATGGAACGCAGATACGCAGTATTTT.

This clonotype was counted between two and nine times. The chain carries TRBV7-2 and TRBJ2-7; 8 nucleotides match TRBD1. With V trimmed by 4 bases and J by 3 bases, 5 bases remained unmatched. The CDR3 is 14 residues long. Germline V gives CDR1 SGHTA, CDR2 FQGNSA. As DNA, the CDR3 is TGTGCCAGCAGCTGGACAGGGAAAGGCTACGAGCAGTACTTC. As protein: CASSWTGKGYEQYF. The full variable domain, in which reference TRBV7-2 and TRBJ2-7 provide the parts outside the CDR3, is GAGVSQSPSNKVTEKGKDVELRCDPISGHTALYWYRQSLGQGLEFLIYFQGNSAPDKSGLPSDRFSAERTGGSVSTLTIQRTQQEDSAVYLCASSWTGKGYEQYFGPGTRLTVT.

This clonotype occurred a few times. The chain carries TRBV2 and TRBJ1-5, with 8 positions matching TRBD1. This CDR3 comprises 15 residues. The germline V gene has CDR1 SNHLY and CDR2 FYNNEI. Trimming took 6 bases from V and 0 from J; bases not matched to a gene: 4. The CDR3: CASSGRGPSNQPQHF. CDR3 nucleotides: TGTGCCAGCAGCGGCAGGGGGCCTAGCAATCAGCCCCAGCATTTT.

In this sample, this clonotype turned up a few times. The V call is TRBV19, the J call TRBJ2-2; TRBD1 matches at 11 bases. The germline V gene has CDR1 LNHDA and CDR2 SQIVND (reference sequence). V trimming: 10 bases; J trimming: 7 bases; junction bases outside the gene matches: 11. The CDR3 covers 15 residues. The CDR3 protein is CATRKDRGLGGELFF. In DNA form, the CDR3 reads TGTGCCACCCGCAAGGACAGGGGGCTCGGCGGGGAGCTGTTTTTT.

The chain is built from TRBV19 and TRBJ1-5, with D hard to call. This CDR3 has 14 residues. The germline V and J ends were trimmed by 3 bases and 7 bases, with 13 bases remaining between them. From germline, CDR1 is LNHDA and CDR2 SQIVND (reference sequence). The CDR3 is CASSMGPLGQPQHF. The DNA for the CDR3 is TGTGCCAGTAGTATGGGCCCTTTAGGCCAGCCCCAGCATTTT.

The sample holds many counts of this clonotype. V gene TRBV7-9 combines with J gene TRBJ2-4; the match to TRBD2 covers 7 bases. Germline V gene lookup returns CDR1 SEHNR and CDR2 FQNEAQ (reference sequence). V lost 5 bases and J lost 5; bases outside the gene matches: 6. The length of the CDR3 is 14 residues. Here the CDR3 DNA reads TGTGCCAGCAGCCGGCTTCGGGAGGAAAACATTCAGTACTTC. Translation: CASSRLREENIQYF. Looking up the rest from reference TRBV7-9 and TRBJ2-4 gives the full variable domain: DTGVSQNPRHKITKRGQNVTFRCDPISEHNRLYWYRQTLGQGPEFLTYFQNEAQLEKSRLLSDRFSAERPKGSFSTLEIQRTEQGDSAMYLCASSRLREENIQYFGAGTRLSVL.

This clonotype has just one count. The chain is built from TRBV10-2 and TRBJ2-2, with D unresolved. CDR1 and CDR2 (germline): WSHSY, SAAADI. This CDR3 comprises 14 residues. V was cut by 8 bases and J by 0 bases, with 10 bases left in between. CDR3 nucleotides: TGCGCCAGCGGAGAGCGCCCGAACACCGGGGAGCTGTTTTTT. This sequence encodes CASGERPNTGELFF.